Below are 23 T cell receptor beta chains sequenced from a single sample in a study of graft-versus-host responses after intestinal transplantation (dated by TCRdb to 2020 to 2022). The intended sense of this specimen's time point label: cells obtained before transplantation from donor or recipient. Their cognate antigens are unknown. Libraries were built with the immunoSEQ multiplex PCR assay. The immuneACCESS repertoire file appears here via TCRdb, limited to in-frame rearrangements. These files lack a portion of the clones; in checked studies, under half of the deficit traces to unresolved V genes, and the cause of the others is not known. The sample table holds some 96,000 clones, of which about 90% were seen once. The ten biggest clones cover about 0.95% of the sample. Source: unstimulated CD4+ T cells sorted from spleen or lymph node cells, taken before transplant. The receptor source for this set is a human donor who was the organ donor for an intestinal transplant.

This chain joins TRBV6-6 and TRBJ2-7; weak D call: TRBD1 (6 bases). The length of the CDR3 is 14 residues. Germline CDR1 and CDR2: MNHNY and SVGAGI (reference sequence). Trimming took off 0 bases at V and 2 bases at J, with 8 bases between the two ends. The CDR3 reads CASSYSTGTYEQYF. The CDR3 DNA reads TGTGCCAGCAGTTACTCGACAGGAACCTACGAGCAGTACTTC.

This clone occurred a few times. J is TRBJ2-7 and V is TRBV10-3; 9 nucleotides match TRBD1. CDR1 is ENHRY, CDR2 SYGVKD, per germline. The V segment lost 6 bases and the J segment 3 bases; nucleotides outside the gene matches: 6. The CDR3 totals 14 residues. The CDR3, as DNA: TGTGCCATCAGCCCGGGACAGGGATTCTACGAGCAGTACTTC. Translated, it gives CAISPGQGFYEQYF.

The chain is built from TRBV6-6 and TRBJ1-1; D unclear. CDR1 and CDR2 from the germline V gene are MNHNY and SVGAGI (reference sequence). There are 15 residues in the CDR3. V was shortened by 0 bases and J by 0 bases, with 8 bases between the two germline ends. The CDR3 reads CASSYSDNLNTEAFF. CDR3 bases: TGTGCCAGCAGTTACTCGGATAATCTGAACACTGAAGCTTTCTTT.

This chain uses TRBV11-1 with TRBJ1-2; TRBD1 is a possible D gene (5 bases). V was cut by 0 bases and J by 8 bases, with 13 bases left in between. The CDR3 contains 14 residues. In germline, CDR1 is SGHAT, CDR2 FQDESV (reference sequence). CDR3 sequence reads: CASSLASGTDGYTF. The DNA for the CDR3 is TGTGCCAGCAGCTTAGCGTCGGGGACGGACGGCTACACCTTC.

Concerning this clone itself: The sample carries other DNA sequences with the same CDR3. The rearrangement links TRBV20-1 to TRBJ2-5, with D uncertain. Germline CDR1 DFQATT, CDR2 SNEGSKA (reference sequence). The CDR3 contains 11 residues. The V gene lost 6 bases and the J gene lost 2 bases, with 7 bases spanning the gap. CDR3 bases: TGCAGTGCCCAGGATCAAGAGACCCAGTACTTC. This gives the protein CSAQDQETQYF.

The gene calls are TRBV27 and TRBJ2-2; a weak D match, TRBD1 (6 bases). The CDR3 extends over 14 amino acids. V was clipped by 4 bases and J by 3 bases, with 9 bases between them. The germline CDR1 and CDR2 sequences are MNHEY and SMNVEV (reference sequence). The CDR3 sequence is CASSWGRYTGELFF. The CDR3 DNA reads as TGTGCCAGCAGTTGGGGGCGGTACACCGGGGAGCTGTTTTTT.

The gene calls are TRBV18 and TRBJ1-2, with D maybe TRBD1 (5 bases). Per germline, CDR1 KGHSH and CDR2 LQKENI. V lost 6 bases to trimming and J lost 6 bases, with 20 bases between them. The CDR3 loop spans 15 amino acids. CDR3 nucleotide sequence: TGTGCCAGCTCCCCAACTGTGCAGGGTCTAAATGGCTACACCTTC. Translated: CASSPTVQGLNGYTF.

CDR3 region: CASTRMWGGSNQPQHF. In DNA, the CDR3 is TGCGCCAGCACCAGGATGTGGGGAGGGAGCAATCAGCCCCAGCATTTT. This chain uses TRBV23-1 with TRBJ1-5; D unclear. TRBV23-1 qualifies as an ORF whose function is uncertain. Deletions cut 7 bases from V and 1 base from J, with 17 bases between. This CDR3 region has 16 residues.

In nucleotides, the CDR3 is TGCGCCAGCAGCTTGGGCGGGGCGTCCTACGAGCAGTACTTC. Its protein is CASSLGGASYEQYF. J is TRBJ2-7 and V is TRBV5-1, with a weak D call TRBD2 (6 bases). The CDR3 length is 14 residues. Germline V gene data show CDR1 as SGHRS and CDR2 as YFSETQ. V lost 0 bases, J lost 1 base, and 8 bases lay in between.

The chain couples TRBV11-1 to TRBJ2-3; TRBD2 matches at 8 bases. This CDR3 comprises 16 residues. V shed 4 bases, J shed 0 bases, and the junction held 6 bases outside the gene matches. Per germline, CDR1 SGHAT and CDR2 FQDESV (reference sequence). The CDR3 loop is CASSSIRTSSTDTQYF. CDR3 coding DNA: TGTGCCAGCAGCTCGATACGGACTAGCAGCACAGATACGCAGTATTTT.

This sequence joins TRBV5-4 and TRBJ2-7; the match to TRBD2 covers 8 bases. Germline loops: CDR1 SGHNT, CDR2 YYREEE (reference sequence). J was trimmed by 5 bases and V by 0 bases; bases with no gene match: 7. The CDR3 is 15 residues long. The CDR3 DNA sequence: TGTGCCAGCAGCTTGGACGCGGGGGGTCACCACGAGCAGTACTTC. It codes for CASSLDAGGHHEQYF.

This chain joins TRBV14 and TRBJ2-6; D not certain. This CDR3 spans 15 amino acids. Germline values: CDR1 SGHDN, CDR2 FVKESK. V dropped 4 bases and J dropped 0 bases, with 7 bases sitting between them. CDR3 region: CASSLVGSGANVLTF. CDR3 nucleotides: TGTGCCAGCAGCCTCGTGGGCTCTGGGGCCAACGTCCTGACTTTC.

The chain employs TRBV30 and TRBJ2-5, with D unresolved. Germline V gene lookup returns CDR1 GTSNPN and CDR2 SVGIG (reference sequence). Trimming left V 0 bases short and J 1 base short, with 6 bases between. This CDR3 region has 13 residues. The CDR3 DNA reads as TGTGCCTGGAGTGTTATCACCCAAGAGACCCAGTACTTC. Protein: CAWSVITQETQYF.

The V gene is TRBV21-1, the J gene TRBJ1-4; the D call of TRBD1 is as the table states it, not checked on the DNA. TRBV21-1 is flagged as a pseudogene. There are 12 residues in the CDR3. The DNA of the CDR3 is TGTGCCACGGACAGACGTAATGAAAAACTGTTTTTT. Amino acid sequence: CATDRRNEKLFF.

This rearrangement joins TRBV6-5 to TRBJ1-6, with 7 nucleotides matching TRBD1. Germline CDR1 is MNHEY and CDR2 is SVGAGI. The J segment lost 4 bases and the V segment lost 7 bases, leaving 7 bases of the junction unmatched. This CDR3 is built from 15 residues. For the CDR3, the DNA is TGTGCCAGCATTCCGTCGACAGGGTATAATTCACCCCTCCACTTT. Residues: CASIPSTGYNSPLHF.

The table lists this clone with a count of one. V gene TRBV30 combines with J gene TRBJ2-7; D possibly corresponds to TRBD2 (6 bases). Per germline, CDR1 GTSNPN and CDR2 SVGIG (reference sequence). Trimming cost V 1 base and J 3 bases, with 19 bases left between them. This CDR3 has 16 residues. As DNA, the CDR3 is TGTGCCTGGAGTGCGGAGGGGCGCAGTGGCTACTACGAGCAGTACTTC. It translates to CAWSAEGRSGYYEQYF.

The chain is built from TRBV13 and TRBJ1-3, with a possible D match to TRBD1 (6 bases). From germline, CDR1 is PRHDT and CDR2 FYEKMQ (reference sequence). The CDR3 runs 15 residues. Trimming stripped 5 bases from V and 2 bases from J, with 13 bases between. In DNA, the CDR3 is TGTGCCAGCAGCCGCCTGGGGACAACTGGAAACACCATATATTTT. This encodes CASSRLGTTGNTIYF.

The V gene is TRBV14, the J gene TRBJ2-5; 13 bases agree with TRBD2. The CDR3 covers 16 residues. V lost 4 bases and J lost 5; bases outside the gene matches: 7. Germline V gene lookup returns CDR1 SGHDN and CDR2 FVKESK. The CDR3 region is CASSRTSGGAFETQYF. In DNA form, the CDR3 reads TGTGCCAGCAGCCGTACTAGCGGGGGGGCTTTTGAGACCCAGTACTTC.

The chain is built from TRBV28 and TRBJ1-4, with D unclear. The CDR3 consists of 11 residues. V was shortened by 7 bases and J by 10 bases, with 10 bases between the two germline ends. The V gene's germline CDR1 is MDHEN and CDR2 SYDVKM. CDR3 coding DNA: TGTGCCAGCACATTTCTGGGAAAACTGTTTTTT. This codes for CASTFLGKLFF.

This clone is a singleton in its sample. DNA for the CDR3: TGTGCCAGCAGGTCACGGTCCGCGATCCGCCTAGCGGGCTCCTACGAGCAGTACTTC. Translation: CASRSRSAIRLAGSYEQYF. V and J are TRBV6-4 and TRBJ2-7, with 8 positions matching TRBD2. Losses at the gene ends were 6 bases for V and 0 bases for J; bases not matched to a gene: 19. The germline V gene encodes CDR1 MRHNA and CDR2 SNTAGT. The CDR3 has 19 amino acids.

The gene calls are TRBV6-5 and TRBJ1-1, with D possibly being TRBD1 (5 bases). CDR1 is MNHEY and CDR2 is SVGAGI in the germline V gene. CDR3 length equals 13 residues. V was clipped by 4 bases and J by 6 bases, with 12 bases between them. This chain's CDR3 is CASSSQGVSEAFF. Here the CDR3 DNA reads TGTGCCAGCAGTTCGCAGGGAGTCTCTGAAGCTTTCTTT.

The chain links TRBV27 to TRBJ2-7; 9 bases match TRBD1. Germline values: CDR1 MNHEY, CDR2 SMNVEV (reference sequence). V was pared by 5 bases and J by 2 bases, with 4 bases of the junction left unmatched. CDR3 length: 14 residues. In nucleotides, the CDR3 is TGTGCCAGCAGTCTTCGACAGGGGGCCTACGAGCAGTACTTC. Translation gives CASSLRQGAYEQYF.

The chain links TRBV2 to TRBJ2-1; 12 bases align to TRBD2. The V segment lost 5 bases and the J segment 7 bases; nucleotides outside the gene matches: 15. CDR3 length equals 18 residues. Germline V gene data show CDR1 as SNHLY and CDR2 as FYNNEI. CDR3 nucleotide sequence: TGTGCCAGCAGTTATCCGGGGATTCTAGCGGGGGGGCTTAATGAGCAGTTCTTC. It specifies CASSYPGILAGGLNEQFF.